The source of this T cell receptor beta chain is a study of vaccination effects on CD4 cells after COVID-19. Study-level background: Subjects were given two BNT162b2 or mRNA-1273 vaccine doses. Every well got a few million PBMC, which were grown with about 10 IU/ml IL-2 and about 9.5 ug/ml peptides.

General study results and limits: Within healthy vaccinees, only 1 of 255 vaccine-induced clones displayed cross-reactivity with common cold coronaviruses. Substantial clonal contraction characterized both infection- and vaccine-induced clones late after vaccination.

A note on this clone: The antigen remains unidentified.

V lost 4 bases and J 2 bases, leaving 13 bases between the germline ends. CDR1 is MNHEY and CDR2 is SVGAGI in the germline V gene. This CDR3 region has 15 residues. Clones were sequenced by immunoSEQ multiplex PCR, and TCRdb holds only the in-frame ones, with some missing. Of almost 40,000 clones in the sample, about four fifths were seen once. The culture ran for 9 to 11 days, and then CD4+ T cells were isolated. This chain connects TRBV6-5 to TRBJ2-3; D is perhaps TRBD1 (6 bases). Sequencing was performed on CD4+ T cells from PBMCs cultured without peptide, taken before COVID-19 vaccination. This sequence was found in a human donor who received a COVID-19 vaccine. This CDR3 is CASSWQGLITDTQYF. CDR3 in DNA: TGTGCCAGCAGTTGGCAGGGGCTAATCACAGATACGCAGTATTTT.